Described below is a single T cell receptor beta chain sequence and its context. Assay: immunoSEQ multiplex PCR; the TCRdb copy retains only in-frame clones and omits some. The sample lists around 30,000 clones; approximately 94% were seen once. This entry comes from a study of T cell changes during pregnancy in multiple sclerosis. The CDR3 extends over 15 amino acids. V was shortened by 6 bases and J by 1 base, with 13 bases between the two germline ends. Germline V gene sequence: CDR1 MNHNS, CDR2 SASEGT. This clonotype was obtained from a female donor with multiple sclerosis, enrolled in a pregnancy study. Sequenced material: CD4+ T cells from peripheral blood mononuclear cells, taken after pregnancy. The rearrangement joins TRBV6-1 to TRBJ2-4; a weak D match, TRBD1 (5 bases). CDR3 DNA sequence: TGTGCCAGCAGGTTAGGGGTATTGGCCAAAAACATTCAGTACTTC. Translation: CASRLGVLAKNIQYF.